One and the same sample provided the 2 T cell receptor beta chains below, sequenced in a study of CD8+ T cells in alopecia areata. Treatment here: oral pan-JAK inhibitor, 5-10 mg twice daily. cDNA prepared by RNA extraction and subsequent reverse transcription served as the template for sequencing. Sequencing used immunoSEQ multiplex PCR; TCRdb keeps in-frame clones, though not all of them. This sample yields more than 150,000 clones, of which more than 55% are seen a single time; 3% to 3.5% belongs to the top ten. Sequenced material: CD4+ T cells sorted from blood, taken at week 4, from a patient treated with tofacitinib. The receptor source for this set is a human donor with alopecia areata.

Here the CDR3 reads CATSRRTGANTGELFF. CDR3 sequence (DNA): TGTGCCACCAGCAGACGGACAGGGGCGAACACCGGGGAGCTGTTTTTT. The chain has TRBV15 and TRBJ2-2; 9 nucleotides align to TRBD1. Looked up from germline, CDR1 is LNHNV and CDR2 is YYDKDF (reference sequence). The CDR3 loop spans 16 amino acids. The J segment lost 0 bases and the V segment lost 2 bases, leaving 1 base of the junction unmatched.

The chain is built from TRBV5-4 and TRBJ2-7; the D is unclear. CDR3 length: 14 amino acids. V was clipped by 4 bases and J by 5 bases, with 16 bases between them. In germline, CDR1 is SGHNT, CDR2 YYREEE (reference sequence). The CDR3 DNA follows: TGTGCCAGCAGCCCGGTTCGCGTCGGCGACGAGCAGTACTTC. It yields the protein CASSPVRVGDEQYF.